This T cell receptor (beta chain) appears in the sequencing data of a study of blood T cell repertoires in COVID-19 (dated by TCRdb to 2018 to 2021). For the wider study: Collaborator samples came from the United States, Italy and Spain and covered acute and convalescent phases of COVID-19. The material from the prospective study consisted of cDNA or gDNA derived from T cells, B-cell-depleted T cells, or PBMCs. Subjects who had been exposed to COVID-19, were actively infected with it, or had recovered from it provided the deeply sampled blood TCRbeta repertoires that made up the dataset. The repertoires were released in a freely available public database meant as a resource for research on the immune response to SARS-CoV-2. Samples came from the ongoing ImmuneRACE study (first 160 participants) plus 1,254 subjects from 6 global collaborators. Sample metadata almost always included a de-identified subject ID, COVID-19 status, age in years and sex. Where available, HLA class I and class II types were taken from metadata supplied by the sample provider and were not determined by assay-based typing.

V drops 2 bases and J drops 0 bases, leaving 12 bases in between. Based on the germline V gene (reference sequence), the CDR1 and CDR2 sequences are SGHNT and YYREEE. The CDR3 measures 15 amino acids from cysteine to phenylalanine. Only the CDR3 DNA stays, 45 bases, in frame from base 1. Concerning this clone itself: Its antigen target is currently unknown. No much larger clone is present one base from it, and per-base qualities are unavailable.

TCRbeta CDR3 regions were amplified from genomic DNA by means of the immunoSEQ Assay, a bias-controlled multiplex PCR. The authors' analysis ran thus. Within the assay, amplification of reference gene primers was used to estimate how many nucleated cells each sample contained. Sequence reads were collapsed and filtered to measure the absolute abundance of every unique TCRbeta CDR3 rearrangement. Productive Simpson clonality was computed per sample as the square root of Simpson's diversity index over productive rearrangements. TCRdb mirrors the immuneACCESS table, restricted to in-frame sequences. Some clones are absent from its copies; in checked studies, under half trace to an unresolved V gene, and the reason for the others is unknown. The DNA was the basis for D and trimming; V, J and clone size are from that table. A total of some 270,000 clones appear in this sample, more than 75% of them only once. The ten largest clones take up 1.5% to 2% of the sample.

General conclusions and limits of the study: Clinical and demographic metadata were provided uncurated, with the amount varying by source and participant.

A second Seattle source provided samples from volunteer blood donors who had recovered from COVID-19. Collaborating institutions collected whole blood in K2EDTA tubes following their own protocols. For TCRbeta analysis, collaborators shipped samples as frozen whole blood, isolated PBMCs, or DNA extracted from either of those sample types. Sequenced: peripheral blood. The chain is assembled from TRBV5-4 and TRBJ2-7, with TRBD2 tentatively as D gene (5 bases match). The receptor was derived from a woman aged 55-70 years who had recovered from COVID-19. The bases read TGTGCCAGCAGCTTACGCGGTGGGAGCTCCTACGAGCAGTACTTC. It encodes CASSLRGGSSYEQYF.